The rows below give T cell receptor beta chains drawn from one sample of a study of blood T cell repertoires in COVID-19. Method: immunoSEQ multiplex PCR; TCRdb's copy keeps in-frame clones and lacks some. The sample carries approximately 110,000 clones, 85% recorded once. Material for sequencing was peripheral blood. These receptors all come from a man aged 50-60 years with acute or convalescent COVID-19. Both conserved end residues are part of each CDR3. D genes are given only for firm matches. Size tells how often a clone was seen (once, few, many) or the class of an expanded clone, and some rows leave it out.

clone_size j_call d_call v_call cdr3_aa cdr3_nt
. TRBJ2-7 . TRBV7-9 CASSLVAETGYEQYF TGTGCCAGCAGCTTAGTGGCGGAGACAGGCTACGAGCAGTACTTC
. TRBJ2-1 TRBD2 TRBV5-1 CASSLEGRLAGGGYNEQFF TGCGCCAGCAGCTTGGAGGGGAGGCTAGCGGGAGGGGGCTACAATGAGCAGTTCTTC
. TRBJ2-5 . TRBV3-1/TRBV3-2 CASSHWEGGGQETQYF TGTGCCAGCAGCCATTGGGAAGGGGGGGGACAAGAGACCCAGTACTTC
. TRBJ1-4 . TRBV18 CASSPLQGKDEKLFF TGTGCCAGCTCACCACTCCAGGGCAAGGATGAAAAACTGTTTTTT
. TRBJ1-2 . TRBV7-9 CASSYSLRSILSGYTF TGTGCCAGCAGCTACTCTCTGCGGTCAATCCTCTCTGGCTACACCTTC
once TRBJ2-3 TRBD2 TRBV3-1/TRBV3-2 CASSQRQTSGRTDTQYF TGTGCCAGCAGCCAGAGACAGACTAGCGGACGCACAGATACGCAGTATTTT
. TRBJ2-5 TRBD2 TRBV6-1 CASSEPGLVQETQYF TGTGCCAGCAGTGAACCGGGACTAGTCCAAGAGACCCAGTACTTC
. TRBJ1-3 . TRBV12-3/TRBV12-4 CASFSHRNTIYF TGTGCCAGCTTTTCCCATCGAAACACCATATATTTT
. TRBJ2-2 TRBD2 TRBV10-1 CASMSGGSDTGELFF TGCGCCAGCATGTCGGGGGGGTCTGACACCGGGGAGCTGTTTTTT
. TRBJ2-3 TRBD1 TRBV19 CASSIGTGRNTQYF TGTGCCAGTAGTATAGGGACAGGGCGGAATACGCAGTATTTT
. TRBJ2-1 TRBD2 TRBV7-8 CASILGLVDNEQFF TGTGCCAGCATTCTTGGACTAGTCGACAATGAGCAGTTCTTC
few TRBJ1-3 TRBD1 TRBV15 CATGDRGTGNTIYF TGTGCCACCGGCGACAGGGGGACTGGAAACACCATATATTTT
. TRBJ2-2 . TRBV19 CASSIAQGGGELFF TGTGCCAGTAGTATAGCGCAGGGAGGCGGGGAGCTGTTTTTT
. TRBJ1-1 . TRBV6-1 CASSELPRDTEAFF TGTGCCAGCAGTGAACTTCCTCGGGACACTGAAGCTTTCTTT
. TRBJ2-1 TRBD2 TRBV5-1 CASSLVSSSGSSYNEQFF TGCGCCAGCAGCTTAGTATCGTCTAGCGGAAGCTCCTACAATGAGCAGTTCTTC
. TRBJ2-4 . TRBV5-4 CASSARTGKAKNIQYF TGTGCCAGCAGCGCCCGTACGGGAAAGGCCAAAAACATTCAGTACTTC
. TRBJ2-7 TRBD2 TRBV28 CASTGGLARTYEQYF TGTGCCAGCACCGGAGGACTAGCGCGCACCTACGAGCAGTACTTC
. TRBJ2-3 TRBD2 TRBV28 CAIAAGPSPDTQYF TGTGCCATAGCAGCGGGACCCTCCCCAGATACGCAGTATTTT
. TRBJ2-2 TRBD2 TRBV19 CATRGLAGTTNTGELFF TGTGCCACCAGGGGACTAGCGGGAACCACGAACACCGGGGAGCTGTTTTTT
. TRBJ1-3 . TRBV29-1 CSVGGGISGNTIYF TGCAGCGTTGGGGGGGGGATCTCTGGAAACACCATATATTTT
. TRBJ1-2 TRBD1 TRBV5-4 CASSEDRAYGYTF TGTGCCAGCAGCGAGGACAGGGCCTATGGCTACACCTTC
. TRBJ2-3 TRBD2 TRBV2 CASSVTSGTDTQYF TGTGCCAGCAGTGTTACTAGCGGTACAGATACGCAGTATTTT
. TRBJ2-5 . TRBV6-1 CASSELGNQETQYF TGTGCCAGCAGTGAACTAGGAAACCAAGAGACCCAGTACTTC
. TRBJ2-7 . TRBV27 CASGRAGEPYEQYF TGTGCCAGCGGGAGAGCAGGGGAGCCCTACGAGCAGTACTTC
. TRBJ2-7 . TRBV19 CASSLSLEGEQYF TGTGCCAGTAGTTTGAGTCTAGAAGGCGAGCAGTACTTC
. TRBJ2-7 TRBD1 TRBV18 CASSAGTAEQYF TGTGCCAGCTCTGCCGGGACAGCGGAGCAGTACTTC
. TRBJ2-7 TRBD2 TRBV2 CASSAVTSGYEQYF TGTGCCAGCAGTGCCGTGACTAGCGGATACGAGCAGTACTTC
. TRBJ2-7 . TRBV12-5 CASGLLLTSGVSYEQYF TGTGCTAGTGGACTACTACTTACGTCAGGGGTTTCCTACGAGCAGTACTTC
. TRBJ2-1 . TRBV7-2 CASSLTAGRVEQFF TGTGCCAGCAGCTTGACCGCGGGGCGTGTTGAGCAGTTCTTC
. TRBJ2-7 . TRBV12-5 CASGLEPGGAYEQYF TGTGCTAGTGGTTTGGAGCCGGGGGGCGCCTACGAGCAGTACTTC
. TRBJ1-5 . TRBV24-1 CATSDFLGEPQHF TGTGCCACCAGTGATTTCCTCGGGGAACCCCAGCATTTT